The sequence of this T cell receptor beta chain was determined in a study of T cells in Graves' hyperthyroidism and ophthalmopathy. Study-wide background: The blood sample was taken at first diagnosis, before treatment began. Study-wide points: Stable hyperthyroidism was separated from ophthalmopathy by a model based on 13 V-J features.

For the diagnoses, clinical symptoms, serum thyroxine and TRAb, thyroid ultrasound and orbital computed tomography were used. A remark on this clonotype: Its matching antigen is unknown. A much larger clone differs from this one at a single base, so this may be a read error.

Authors of the study amplified TCR beta CDR3 regions from RNA transcripts. Primed by the HTBI set, a first-round RT-PCR was run on the TCR CDR3. A single record per CDR3 protein comes from TCRdb applying MiXCR to the multiplex PCR reads. Among about 480,000 distinct CDR3 sequences listed, around a fifth were seen once. Trimming stripped 5 bases from V and 5 bases from J, with 15 bases between. This CDR3 is 14 amino acids long. Germline loops: CDR1 SGHAT, CDR2 FQNNGV. The chain uses TRBV11-2 and TRBJ2-5; D is tentatively TRBD1 or TRBD2 (5 bases each). The sample consisted of blood. The sequence was collected from a woman in her sixties or seventies with Graves' ophthalmopathy. CDR3: CASSRGGARETQYF. CDR3 DNA: TGTGCCAGCAGCCGTGGGGGAGCCCGGGAGACCCAGTACTTC.